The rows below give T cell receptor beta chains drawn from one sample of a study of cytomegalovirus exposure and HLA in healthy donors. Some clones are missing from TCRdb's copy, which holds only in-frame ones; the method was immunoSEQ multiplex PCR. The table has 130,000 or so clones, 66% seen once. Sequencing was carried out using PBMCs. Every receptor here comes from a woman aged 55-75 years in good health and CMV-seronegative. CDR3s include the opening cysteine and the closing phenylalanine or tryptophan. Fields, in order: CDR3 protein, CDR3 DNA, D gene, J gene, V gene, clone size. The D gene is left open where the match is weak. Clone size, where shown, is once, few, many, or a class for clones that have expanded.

CDR3 protein: CASSLPQGAGELFF; CDR3 DNA: TGTGCCAGCAGCTTACCACAGGGGGCCGGGGAGCTGTTTTTT; D gene: TRBD1; J gene: TRBJ2-2; V gene: TRBV7-6; clone size: .
CDR3 protein: CASSHLAGGPGGELFF; CDR3 DNA: TGTGCCAGCAGCCACTTAGCGGGGGGGCCAGGCGGGGAGCTGTTTTTT; D gene: TRBD2; J gene: TRBJ2-2; V gene: TRBV4-2; clone size: few
CDR3 protein: CASSRTGISYEQYF; CDR3 DNA: TGCGCCAGCAGCCGGACAGGGATCTCCTACGAGCAGTACTTC; D gene: TRBD1; J gene: TRBJ2-7; V gene: TRBV5-1; clone size: .
CDR3 protein: CASSLQVRTTDTQYF; CDR3 DNA: TGCGCCAGCAGCTTACAGGTGCGGACCACAGATACGCAGTATTTT; D gene: .; J gene: TRBJ2-3; V gene: TRBV5-1; clone size: .
CDR3 protein: CASSEGTSGAGRDTQYF; CDR3 DNA: TGCGCCAGCAGTGAAGGGACTAGCGGGGCCGGGCGGGATACGCAGTATTTT; D gene: TRBD2; J gene: TRBJ2-3; V gene: TRBV10-2; clone size: .
CDR3 protein: CASPSRDRGRRVNTEAFF; CDR3 DNA: TGTGCCAGTCCGAGTAGGGACAGGGGGCGGCGAGTGAACACTGAAGCTTTCTTT; D gene: TRBD1; J gene: TRBJ1-1; V gene: TRBV19; clone size: .
CDR3 protein: CASSTPLPGANVLTF; CDR3 DNA: TGTGCCAGCAGTACCCCTCTACCTGGGGCCAACGTCCTGACTTTC; D gene: .; J gene: TRBJ2-6; V gene: TRBV28; clone size: .
CDR3 protein: CASSLRVEQYF; CDR3 DNA: TGTGCCAGCAGCTTGAGGGTCGAGCAGTACTTC; D gene: .; J gene: TRBJ2-7; V gene: TRBV7-2; clone size: .
CDR3 protein: CASSFGQGPYEQYF; CDR3 DNA: TGCGCCAGCAGCTTCGGGCAGGGTCCCTACGAGCAGTACTTC; D gene: .; J gene: TRBJ2-7; V gene: TRBV5-1; clone size: .
CDR3 protein: CASSPGQGGNQPQHF; CDR3 DNA: TGCGCCAGCAGCCCCGGACAGGGGGGCAATCAGCCCCAGCATTTT; D gene: TRBD1; J gene: TRBJ1-5; V gene: TRBV4-3; clone size: .
CDR3 protein: CASSQDLATSSVNEQFF; CDR3 DNA: TGCGCCAGCAGCCAAGATTTGGCGACTAGCTCCGTCAATGAGCAGTTCTTC; D gene: TRBD2; J gene: TRBJ2-1; V gene: TRBV4-3; clone size: .
CDR3 protein: CSVAGPRRYEQYF; CDR3 DNA: TGCAGCGTTGCAGGGCCTCGACGGTACGAGCAGTACTTC; D gene: .; J gene: TRBJ2-7; V gene: TRBV29-1; clone size: .
CDR3 protein: CASSLVGGLAQETQYF; CDR3 DNA: TGTGCCAGCAGCTTGGTGGGGGGACTAGCCCAAGAGACCCAGTACTTC; D gene: TRBD2; J gene: TRBJ2-5; V gene: TRBV5-6; clone size: .
CDR3 protein: CASSWQGTDTQYF; CDR3 DNA: TGTGCCAGCAGCTGGCAGGGTACAGATACGCAGTATTTT; D gene: .; J gene: TRBJ2-3; V gene: TRBV5-4; clone size: .
CDR3 protein: CASSLVIRTSYNEQFF; CDR3 DNA: TGTGCCAGCAGCTTGGTGATCCGAACAAGCTACAATGAGCAGTTCTTC; D gene: .; J gene: TRBJ2-1; V gene: TRBV5-4; clone size: .
CDR3 protein: CASSTDRGPYEKLFF; CDR3 DNA: TGCGCCAGCAGCACGGACAGGGGCCCCTACGAAAAACTGTTTTTT; D gene: TRBD1; J gene: TRBJ1-4; V gene: TRBV5-1; clone size: .
CDR3 protein: CASSPRAGSYSNQPQHF; CDR3 DNA: TGTGCCAGCAGCCCCCGGGCGGGCAGCTATAGCAATCAGCCCCAGCATTTT; D gene: .; J gene: TRBJ1-5; V gene: TRBV5-8; clone size: .
CDR3 protein: CASSGGTSGRAVTDTQYF; CDR3 DNA: TGTGCCAGCAGCGGGGGGACTAGCGGGAGGGCCGTTACAGATACGCAGTATTTT; D gene: TRBD2; J gene: TRBJ2-3; V gene: TRBV9; clone size: .
CDR3 protein: CASSHNGLAPEQYF; CDR3 DNA: TGTGCCAGCAGCCATAACGGACTAGCCCCGGAGCAGTACTTC; D gene: TRBD2; J gene: TRBJ2-7; V gene: TRBV7-2; clone size: few
CDR3 protein: CASSLGTSSYEQYF; CDR3 DNA: TGTGCCAGCAGCTTAGGGACTTCCTCCTACGAGCAGTACTTC; D gene: .; J gene: TRBJ2-7; V gene: TRBV7-3; clone size: .
CDR3 protein: CASKIGGPTDTQYF; CDR3 DNA: TGTGCCAGCAAAATCGGGGGGCCCACAGATACGCAGTATTTT; D gene: .; J gene: TRBJ2-3; V gene: TRBV5-5; clone size: .
CDR3 protein: CASSLDSGVTEAFF; CDR3 DNA: TGTGCCAGCAGCTTAGATTCAGGGGTCACTGAAGCTTTCTTT; D gene: .; J gene: TRBJ1-1; V gene: TRBV7-6; clone size: few
CDR3 protein: CASSQVHLGGNYGYTF; CDR3 DNA: TGCGCCAGCAGCCAAGTTCATCTGGGCGGGAACTATGGCTACACCTTC; D gene: .; J gene: TRBJ1-2; V gene: TRBV4-3; clone size: few
CDR3 protein: CASSLVLGLAVGTQYF; CDR3 DNA: TGTGCCAGCAGCTTAGTTTTGGGACTAGCGGTCGGTACGCAGTATTTT; D gene: TRBD2; J gene: TRBJ2-3; V gene: TRBV7-2; clone size: .
CDR3 protein: CASSTTGTGNTIYF; CDR3 DNA: TGTGCCAGCAGCACGACAGGGACTGGAAACACCATATATTTT; D gene: TRBD1; J gene: TRBJ1-3; V gene: TRBV7-6; clone size: .
CDR3 protein: CATSREGQGSLNYGYTF; CDR3 DNA: TGTGCCACCAGCAGAGAGGGACAGGGTTCCCTTAACTATGGCTACACCTTC; D gene: TRBD1; J gene: TRBJ1-2; V gene: TRBV15; clone size: .
CDR3 protein: CASSSSSGGETQYF; CDR3 DNA: TGTGCCAGCAGCTCCAGCAGCGGGGGAGAGACCCAGTACTTC; D gene: TRBD2; J gene: TRBJ2-5; V gene: TRBV7-2; clone size: .
CDR3 protein: CASSPTGGPETQYF; CDR3 DNA: TGTGCCAGCAGCCCAACGGGGGGGCCAGAGACCCAGTACTTC; D gene: TRBD2; J gene: TRBJ2-5; V gene: TRBV11-2; clone size: .
CDR3 protein: CASSVDIQNTEAFF; CDR3 DNA: TGTGCCAGCAGCGTAGACATACAGAACACTGAAGCTTTCTTT; D gene: .; J gene: TRBJ1-1; V gene: TRBV9; clone size: few
CDR3 protein: CASSLVGTDYVGQYF; CDR3 DNA: TGCGCCAGCAGCTTGGTTGGGACGGACTACGTCGGGCAGTACTTC; D gene: .; J gene: TRBJ2-7; V gene: TRBV5-1; clone size: .
CDR3 protein: CASSSLRGGGETQYF; CDR3 DNA: TGTGCCAGCAGCTCGCTGAGGGGGGGCGGAGAGACCCAGTACTTC; D gene: .; J gene: TRBJ2-5; V gene: TRBV5-4; clone size: .
CDR3 protein: CASTRGVQETQYF; CDR3 DNA: TGTGCCAGCACCCGGGGGGTACAAGAGACCCAGTACTTC; D gene: TRBD2; J gene: TRBJ2-5; V gene: TRBV2; clone size: .
CDR3 protein: CASSLVAGHEQFF; CDR3 DNA: TGTGCCAGCAGCTTAGTTGCGGGACATGAGCAGTTCTTC; D gene: .; J gene: TRBJ2-1; V gene: TRBV7-8; clone size: .
CDR3 protein: CASSLVTGAETQYF; CDR3 DNA: TGTGCCAGCAGCTTAGTCACGGGAGCTGAGACCCAGTACTTC; D gene: .; J gene: TRBJ2-5; V gene: TRBV7-9; clone size: .
CDR3 protein: CATGTGRNEQYF; CDR3 DNA: TGTGCCACTGGGACAGGGCGGAACGAGCAGTACTTC; D gene: TRBD1; J gene: TRBJ2-7; V gene: TRBV6-6; clone size: .
CDR3 protein: CASSVTGQGNEQFF; CDR3 DNA: TGTGCCAGCAGCGTGACGGGACAGGGCAATGAGCAGTTCTTC; D gene: TRBD1; J gene: TRBJ2-1; V gene: TRBV9; clone size: .
CDR3 protein: CASSSTGTYSNQPQHF; CDR3 DNA: TGTGCCAGCAGTTCGACAGGGACTTATAGCAATCAGCCCCAGCATTTT; D gene: TRBD1; J gene: TRBJ1-5; V gene: TRBV2; clone size: .
CDR3 protein: CASSRTGAGEKLFF; CDR3 DNA: TGTGCCAGCAGCCGGACAGGGGCCGGCGAAAAACTGTTTTTT; D gene: TRBD1; J gene: TRBJ1-4; V gene: TRBV7-9; clone size: .
CDR3 protein: CASLRGAGDTEAFF; CDR3 DNA: TGTGCCAGCCTTCGGGGGGCAGGAGACACTGAAGCTTTCTTT; D gene: .; J gene: TRBJ1-1; V gene: TRBV28; clone size: .
CDR3 protein: CASRPQGGRGNEQFF; CDR3 DNA: TGTGCCAGCAGGCCACAGGGGGGGAGGGGCAATGAGCAGTTCTTC; D gene: .; J gene: TRBJ2-1; V gene: TRBV7-9; clone size: .
CDR3 protein: CASSVNTGSYEQYF; CDR3 DNA: TGTGCCAGCAGCGTAAATACAGGGTCTTACGAGCAGTACTTC; D gene: .; J gene: TRBJ2-7; V gene: TRBV9; clone size: .
CDR3 protein: CASSQDLGRGHEETQYF; CDR3 DNA: TGCGCCAGCAGCCAAGATCTGGGCAGAGGACACGAAGAGACCCAGTACTTC; D gene: .; J gene: TRBJ2-5; V gene: TRBV4-3; clone size: .
CDR3 protein: CASSLGSSGTYEQYF; CDR3 DNA: TGCGCCAGCAGCCTCGGGTCTAGCGGTACCTACGAGCAGTACTTC; D gene: TRBD2; J gene: TRBJ2-7; V gene: TRBV5-1; clone size: .
CDR3 protein: CASSVDGDRDQPQHF; CDR3 DNA: TGTGCCAGCAGCGTAGATGGGGACAGGGACCAGCCCCAGCATTTT; D gene: TRBD1; J gene: TRBJ1-5; V gene: TRBV9; clone size: once
CDR3 protein: CASSRDGRGNQPQHF; CDR3 DNA: TGTGCCAGCAGCCGGGACGGGAGGGGCAATCAGCCCCAGCATTTT; D gene: .; J gene: TRBJ1-5; V gene: TRBV5-4; clone size: .
CDR3 protein: CAISAGLTNNEQFF; CDR3 DNA: TGTGCCATCAGTGCTGGACTGACCAACAATGAGCAGTTCTTC; D gene: .; J gene: TRBJ2-1; V gene: TRBV10-3; clone size: .
CDR3 protein: CASTDRVGQPQHF; CDR3 DNA: TGTGCCAGCACCGACAGGGTTGGTCAGCCCCAGCATTTT; D gene: TRBD1; J gene: TRBJ1-5; V gene: TRBV6-5; clone size: .
CDR3 protein: CASSKGVKETQYF; CDR3 DNA: TGTGCCAGCAGTAAGGGGGTGAAAGAGACCCAGTACTTC; D gene: .; J gene: TRBJ2-5; V gene: TRBV7-3; clone size: .
CDR3 protein: CASSKGAERHTGELFF; CDR3 DNA: TGTGCCAGCAGCAAAGGGGCCGAGAGACACACCGGGGAGCTGTTTTTT; D gene: .; J gene: TRBJ2-2; V gene: TRBV21-1; clone size: .
CDR3 protein: CASSQDAQGTGSLSPKTTQYF; CDR3 DNA: TGCGCCAGCAGCCAAGATGCACAAGGGACAGGGTCTTTATCCCCTAAGACGACCCAGTACTTC; D gene: TRBD1; J gene: TRBJ2-5; V gene: TRBV4-3; clone size: .
CDR3 protein: CASSSPGTSGGRSNEQFF; CDR3 DNA: TGTGCCAGCAGCTCTCCCGGGACTAGCGGAGGGAGGTCCAATGAGCAGTTCTTC; D gene: TRBD2; J gene: TRBJ2-1; V gene: TRBV9; clone size: .
CDR3 protein: CASSRDRVVETQYF; CDR3 DNA: TGTGCCAGCAGTAGGGACAGGGTCGTGGAGACCCAGTACTTC; D gene: TRBD1; J gene: TRBJ2-5; V gene: TRBV28; clone size: .